This T cell receptor beta chain originates from a study of T-cell memory formation after mild COVID-19. Whole-study context: Each donor largely had its own TCR clusters.

TCRdb re-called the 5' RACE reads through MiXCR, storing one row per CDR3 protein. The sample lists under 550,000 distinct CDR3 sequences; under 20% were seen once. Worth noting for this clonotype: As yet, its antigen is unknown.

The study's findings and limits: There was a balanced CD4/CD8 profile in clones contracting day 15 to 85, and later expanders leaned CD4+.

This CDR3 is 15 amino acids long. Germline assignment: CDR1 MNHEY and CDR2 SVGAGI. With 6 bases removed from V and 2 bases from J, the gap between germline ends came to 16 bases. This clonotype was sampled from a man between 18 and 29 years old who had mild COVID-19 (a few samples of this study predate the infection). Cell type and time point are not known. Sequencing was carried out using PBMCs or a T cell subset sorted from them (not recorded which). The chain has TRBV6-5 and TRBJ1-1; perhaps TRBD1 as D (5 bases). The CDR3 region has the DNA TGTGCCAGCAGCCGAACCGGGACGGCTAACACTGAAGCTTTCTTT. Its translation: CASSRTGTANTEAFF.